This T cell receptor (beta chain) was captured by sequencing in a study of CD8+ T cells in alopecia areata. Study summary: At a dose of 5 to 10 mg twice daily, oral tofacitinib was given to treated patients.

cDNA prepared by RNA extraction and subsequent reverse transcription served as the template for sequencing. Using immunoSEQ multiplex PCR, the repertoire was profiled, and TCRdb retains in-frame clones only, with some absent. The sample holds approximately 140,000 clones, 82% seen once. As for treatment: oral pan-JAK inhibitor, 5-10 mg twice daily. PBMCs, the starting material, were the source of sorted CD4+ and CD8+ T cells. Trimming cost V 5 bases and J 10 bases, with 12 bases left between them. Germline-derived CDR1 and CDR2 are PRHDT and FYEKMQ (reference sequence). This CDR3 comprises 12 residues.

The chain carries TRBV13 and TRBJ2-1; a possible D gene is TRBD2 (6 bases). This sequence was found in a human donor with alopecia areata. Sequencing was performed on CD8+ T cells sorted from blood, taken at week 4, from a patient treated with tofacitinib. Here the CDR3 DNA reads TGTGCCAGCAGCACACCAGGACTAGAGCAGTTCTTC. It encodes CASSTPGLEQFF.